This TCR beta chain stems from a study of blood T cell repertoires in COVID-19. Study-level information: From the United States, Italy and Spain came samples of acute and convalescent COVID-19. PBMCs, B-cell-depleted T cells, or T cells were the source of the cDNA or gDNA that made up the material.

V was pared by 2 bases and J by 5 bases, with 6 bases between. The CDR3 sequence is 12 residues long. Germline CDR1 reads SGHVS; CDR2 reads FQNEAQ. Study processing details: Cell counts per sample came from amplifying reference gene primers. Profiling relied on immunoSEQ multiplex PCR, and the TCRdb table lists in-frame clones only, not all of them. V and J calls and clone size come straight from that table; D and trimming were deduced from the DNA. Of around 130,000 clones in the sample, roughly 79% were seen once. The chain is built from TRBV7-8 and TRBJ2-5; D gene uncertain. This clonotype originated in a human donor in a cohort sampled during active COVID-19. Sequencing was performed on peripheral blood. The CDR3 protein is CASSLSLETQYF. The CDR3 DNA reads TGTGCCAGCAGCTTATCATTGGAGACCCAGTACTTC.